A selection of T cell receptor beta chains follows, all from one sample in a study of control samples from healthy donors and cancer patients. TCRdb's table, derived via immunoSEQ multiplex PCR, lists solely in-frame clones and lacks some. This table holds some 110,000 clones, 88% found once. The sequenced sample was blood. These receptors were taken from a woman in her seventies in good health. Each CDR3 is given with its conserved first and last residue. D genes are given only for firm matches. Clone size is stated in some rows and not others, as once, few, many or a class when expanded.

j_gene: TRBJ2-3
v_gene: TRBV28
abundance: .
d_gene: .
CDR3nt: TGTGCCAGCAGGATAGGGGCAGATACGCAGTATTTT
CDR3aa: CASRIGADTQYF

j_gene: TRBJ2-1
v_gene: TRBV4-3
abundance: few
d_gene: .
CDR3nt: TGCGCCAGCAGCCAAGATGGGAGATACAATGAGCAGTTCTTC
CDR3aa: CASSQDGRYNEQFF

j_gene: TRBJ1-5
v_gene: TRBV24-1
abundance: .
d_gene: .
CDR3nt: TGTGCCACCAGTGAAGGGGGATTCAATCAGCCCCAGCATTTT
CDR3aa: CATSEGGFNQPQHF

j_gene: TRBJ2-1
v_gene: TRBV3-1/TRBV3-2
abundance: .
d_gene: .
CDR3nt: TGTGCCAGCAGCCCGGCCCAGAGCTCCTACAATGAGCAGTTCTTC
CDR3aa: CASSPAQSSYNEQFF

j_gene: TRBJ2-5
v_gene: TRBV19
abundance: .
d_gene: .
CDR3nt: TGTGCCAGTAGTCTCCACCAGGGTGTAGAGACCCAGTACTTC
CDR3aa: CASSLHQGVETQYF

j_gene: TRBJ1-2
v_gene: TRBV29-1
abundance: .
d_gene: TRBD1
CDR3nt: TGCAGCGTTATGGGGACAGGGGATAATAACTATGGCTACACCTTC
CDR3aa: CSVMGTGDNNYGYTF

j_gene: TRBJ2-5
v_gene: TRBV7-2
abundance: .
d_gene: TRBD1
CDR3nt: TGTGCCAGCAGCAGGGACAGCCCGGAGACCCAGTACTTC
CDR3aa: CASSRDSPETQYF

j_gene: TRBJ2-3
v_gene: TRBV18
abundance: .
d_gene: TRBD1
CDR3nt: TGTGCCAGCTCACTGGACAGGGTTACAGATACGCAGTATTTT
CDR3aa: CASSLDRVTDTQYF

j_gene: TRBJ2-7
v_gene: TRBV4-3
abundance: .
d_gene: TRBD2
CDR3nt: TGCGCCAGCAGTCAATGGGGTAGCGGGGGTTACGAGCAGTACTTC
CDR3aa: CASSQWGSGGYEQYF

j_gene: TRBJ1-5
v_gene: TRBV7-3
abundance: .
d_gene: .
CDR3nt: TGTGCCAGCAGCTTAAATACCAATCAGCCCCAGCATTTT
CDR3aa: CASSLNTNQPQHF

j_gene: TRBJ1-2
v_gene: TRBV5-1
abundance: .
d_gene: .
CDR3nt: TGCGCCAGCAGCCCACACAGGGATCGGAACTATGGCTACACCTTC
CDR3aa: CASSPHRDRNYGYTF